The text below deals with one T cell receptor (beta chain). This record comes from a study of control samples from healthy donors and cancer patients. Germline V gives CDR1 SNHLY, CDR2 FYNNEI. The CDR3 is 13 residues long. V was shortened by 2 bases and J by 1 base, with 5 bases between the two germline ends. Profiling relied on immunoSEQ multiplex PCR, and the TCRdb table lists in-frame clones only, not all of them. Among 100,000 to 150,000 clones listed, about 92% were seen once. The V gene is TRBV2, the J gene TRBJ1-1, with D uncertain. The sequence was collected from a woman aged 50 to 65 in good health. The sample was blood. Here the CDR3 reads CASSELGNTEAFF. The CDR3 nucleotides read TGTGCCAGCAGTGAATTGGGGAACACTGAAGCTTTCTTT.